The clone carrying this T cell receptor beta chain was observed a single time. Its antigen is currently unknown. The sample is drawn from a study of T cell responses to AZD1222 COVID-19 vaccine. Across the whole study: Pooled samples include second doses given at about 4 or 12 weeks. Study outcomes and limitations: Spike-specific TCR breadth and depth were elevated following two AZD1222 doses. The donors showed a predominance of white British ancestry and of females, with possible underestimation of clonal diversity. With dominance at 160-218 and 743-854, vaccine-associated CD4 TCRs spanned spike.

Looked up from germline, CDR1 is SGDLS and CDR2 is YYNGEE. The CDR3 extends over 12 amino acids. V lost 0 bases, J lost 11 bases, and 11 bases lay in between. Assay: immunoSEQ multiplex PCR; the TCRdb copy retains only in-frame clones and omits some. The sample holds about 120,000 clones, approximately 83% seen once. The sequencing here drew on peripheral blood, taken on day 0 of AZD1222 vaccination. The chain has TRBV9 and TRBJ1-1, with unresolved D. The source of this sequence is an adult in good health. The CDR3 spells CASSVDGRSAFF. In nucleotides, the CDR3 is TGTGCCAGCAGCGTAGACGGCAGGAGCGCTTTCTTT.